This T cell receptor beta chain was sequenced for a study of blood T cell repertoires in COVID-19. As for the study in general: Samples came from the United States, Italy and Spain, spanning acute and convalescent COVID-19.

Trimming took 9 bases from V and 1 from J, leaving 12 bases between them. CDR1 and CDR2 from the germline V gene are MNHEY and SVGAGI. This CDR3 spans 13 amino acids. Using immunoSEQ multiplex PCR, the repertoire was profiled, and TCRdb retains in-frame clones only, with some absent. The table has about 27,000 clones, 92% seen once. The TCR originated in a human donor in a cohort sampled during active COVID-19. Sequencing input: peripheral blood. V is TRBV6-5 and J is TRBJ1-1; D not certain. The CDR3 protein is CASRVAENTEAFF. The CDR3 region has the DNA TGTGCCAGTCGTGTGGCAGAGAACACTGAAGCTTTCTTT.